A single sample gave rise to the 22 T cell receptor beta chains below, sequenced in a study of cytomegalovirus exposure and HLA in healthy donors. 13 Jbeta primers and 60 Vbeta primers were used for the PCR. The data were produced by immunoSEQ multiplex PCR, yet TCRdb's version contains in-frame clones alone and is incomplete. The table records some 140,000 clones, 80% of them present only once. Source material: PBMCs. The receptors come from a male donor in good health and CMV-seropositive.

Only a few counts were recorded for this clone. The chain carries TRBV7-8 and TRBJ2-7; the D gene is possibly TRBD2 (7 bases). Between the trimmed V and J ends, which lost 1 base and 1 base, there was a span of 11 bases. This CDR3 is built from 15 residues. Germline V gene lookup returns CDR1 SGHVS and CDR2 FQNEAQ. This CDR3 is CASSLGGGQSYEQYF. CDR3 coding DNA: TGTGCCAGCAGCTTAGGGGGGGGACAATCCTACGAGCAGTACTTC.

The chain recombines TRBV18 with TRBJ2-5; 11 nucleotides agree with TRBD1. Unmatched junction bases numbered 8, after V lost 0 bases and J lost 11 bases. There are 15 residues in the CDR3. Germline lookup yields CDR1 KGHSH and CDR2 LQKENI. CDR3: CASSPPGTGGREQYF. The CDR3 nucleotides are TGTGCCAGCTCACCACCTGGGACAGGGGGTCGGGAGCAGTACTTC.

The CDR3 protein is CSVAYRSISNTEAFF. The CDR3 coding sequence is TGCAGCGTTGCCTACAGGTCTATTTCCAACACTGAAGCTTTCTTT. The V call is TRBV29-1, the J call TRBJ1-1, with D maybe TRBD1 (5 bases). Germline CDR1 reads SQVTM; CDR2 reads ANQGSEA. Trimming took 4 bases from V and 2 from J, leaving 17 bases between them. This CDR3 is built from 15 residues.

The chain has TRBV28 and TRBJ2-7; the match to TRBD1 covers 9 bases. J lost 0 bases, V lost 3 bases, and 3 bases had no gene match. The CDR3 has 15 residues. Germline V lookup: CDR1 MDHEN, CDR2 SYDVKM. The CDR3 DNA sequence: TGTGCCAGCAGTTTCCGGGACAGGGTCTCCTACGAGCAGTACTTC. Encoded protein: CASSFRDRVSYEQYF.

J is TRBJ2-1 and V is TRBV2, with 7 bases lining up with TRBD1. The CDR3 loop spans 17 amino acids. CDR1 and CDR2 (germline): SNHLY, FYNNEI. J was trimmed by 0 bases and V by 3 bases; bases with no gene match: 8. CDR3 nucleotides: TGTGCCAGCAGTGATCCCGACAGGGCCAACTCCTACAATGAGCAGTTCTTC. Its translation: CASSDPDRANSYNEQFF.

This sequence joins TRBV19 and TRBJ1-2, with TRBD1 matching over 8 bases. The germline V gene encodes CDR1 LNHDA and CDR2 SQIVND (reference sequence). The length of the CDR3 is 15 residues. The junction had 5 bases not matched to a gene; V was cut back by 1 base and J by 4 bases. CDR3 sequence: CASSIVATGAYGYTF. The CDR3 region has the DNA TGTGCCAGTAGTATAGTGGCGACAGGGGCCTATGGCTACACCTTC.

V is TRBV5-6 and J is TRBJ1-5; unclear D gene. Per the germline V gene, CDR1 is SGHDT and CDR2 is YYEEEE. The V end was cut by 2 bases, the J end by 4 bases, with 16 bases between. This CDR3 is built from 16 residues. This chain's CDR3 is CASSFRWEKWNQPQHF. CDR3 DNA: TGTGCCAGCAGCTTTCGTTGGGAGAAGTGGAATCAGCCCCAGCATTTT.

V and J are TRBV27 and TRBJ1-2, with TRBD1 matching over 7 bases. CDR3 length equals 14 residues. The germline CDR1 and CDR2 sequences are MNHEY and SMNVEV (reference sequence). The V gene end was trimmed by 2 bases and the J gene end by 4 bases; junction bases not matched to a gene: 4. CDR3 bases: TGTGCCAGCAGTTTACGGCAGGGGGTCTATGGCTACACCTTC. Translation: CASSLRQGVYGYTF.

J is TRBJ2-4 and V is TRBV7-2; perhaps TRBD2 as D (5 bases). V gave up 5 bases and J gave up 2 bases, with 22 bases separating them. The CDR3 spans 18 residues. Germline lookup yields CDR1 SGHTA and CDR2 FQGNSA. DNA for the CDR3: TGTGCCAGCAGCCTAGAGGCGGGTGGTATAGGGACCAAAAACATTCAGTACTTC. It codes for CASSLEAGGIGTKNIQYF. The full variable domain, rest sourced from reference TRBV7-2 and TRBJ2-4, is GAGVSQSPSNKVTEKGKDVELRCDPISGHTALYWYRQSLGQGLEFLIYFQGNSAPDKSGLPSDRFSAERTGGSVSTLTIQRTQQEDSAVYLCASSLEAGGIGTKNIQYFGAGTRLSVL.

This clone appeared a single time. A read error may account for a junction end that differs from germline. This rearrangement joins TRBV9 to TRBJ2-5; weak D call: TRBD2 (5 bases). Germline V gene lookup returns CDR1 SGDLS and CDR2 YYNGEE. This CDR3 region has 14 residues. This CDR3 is CASSDGIPQGTQYF. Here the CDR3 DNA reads TGTGCCAGCAGCGACGGGATACCCCAAGGGACCCAGTACTTC.

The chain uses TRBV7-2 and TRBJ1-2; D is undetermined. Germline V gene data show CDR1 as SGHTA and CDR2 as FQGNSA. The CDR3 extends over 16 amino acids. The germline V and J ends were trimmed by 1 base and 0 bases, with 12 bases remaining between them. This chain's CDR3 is CASSLVEIGSNYGYTF. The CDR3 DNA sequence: TGTGCCAGCAGCTTAGTGGAGATTGGGTCTAACTATGGCTACACCTTC.

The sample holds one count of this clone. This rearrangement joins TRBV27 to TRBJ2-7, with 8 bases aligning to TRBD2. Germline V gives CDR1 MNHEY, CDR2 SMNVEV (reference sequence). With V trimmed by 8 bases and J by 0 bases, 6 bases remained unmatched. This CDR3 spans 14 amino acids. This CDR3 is CASGRGASSYEQYF. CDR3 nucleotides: TGTGCCAGCGGGCGGGGGGCGAGCTCCTACGAGCAGTACTTC.

The CDR3 sequence: CASSQDHGNTEAFF. The DNA for the CDR3 is TGTGCCAGCAGTCAGGATCACGGGAACACTGAAGCTTTCTTT. The chain recombines TRBV28 with TRBJ1-1; D unclear. The germline V gene has CDR1 MDHEN and CDR2 SYDVKM. Trimming removed 5 bases from V and 1 base from J, with 11 bases in between. The CDR3 runs to 14 residues.

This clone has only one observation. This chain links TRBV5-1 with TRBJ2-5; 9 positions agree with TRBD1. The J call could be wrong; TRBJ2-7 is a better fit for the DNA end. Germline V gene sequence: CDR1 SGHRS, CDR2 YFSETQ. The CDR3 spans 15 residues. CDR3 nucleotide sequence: TGCGCCAGCAGCTTGGTGACAGGGGGATTCAACGAGCAGTACTTC. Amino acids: CASSLVTGGFNEQYF.

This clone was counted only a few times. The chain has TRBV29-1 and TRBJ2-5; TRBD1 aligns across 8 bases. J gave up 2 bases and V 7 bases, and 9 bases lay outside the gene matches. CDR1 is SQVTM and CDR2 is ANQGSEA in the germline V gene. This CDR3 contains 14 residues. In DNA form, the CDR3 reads TGCAGCGCAACCGGGACAGGTCCTCAAGAGACCCAGTACTTC. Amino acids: CSATGTGPQETQYF.

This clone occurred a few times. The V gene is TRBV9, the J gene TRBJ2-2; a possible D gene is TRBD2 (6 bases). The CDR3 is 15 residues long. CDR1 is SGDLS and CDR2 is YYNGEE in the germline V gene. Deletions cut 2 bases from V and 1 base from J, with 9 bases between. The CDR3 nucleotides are TGTGCCAGCAGCGTGTGGCGGGAGAACACCGGGGAGCTGTTTTTT. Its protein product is CASSVWRENTGELFF.

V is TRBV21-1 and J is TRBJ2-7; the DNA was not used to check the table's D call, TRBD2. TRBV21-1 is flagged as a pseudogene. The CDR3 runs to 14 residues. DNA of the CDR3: TGTGCCAGCAGCAAAGGGAGGAAGTACTACGAGCAGTACTTC. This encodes CASSKGRKYYEQYF.

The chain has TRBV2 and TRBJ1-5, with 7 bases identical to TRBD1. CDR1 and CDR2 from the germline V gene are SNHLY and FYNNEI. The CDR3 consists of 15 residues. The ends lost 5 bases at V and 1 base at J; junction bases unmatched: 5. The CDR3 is CASSPDRISNQPQHF. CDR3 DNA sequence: TGTGCCAGCAGTCCGGACAGGATAAGCAATCAGCCCCAGCATTTT.

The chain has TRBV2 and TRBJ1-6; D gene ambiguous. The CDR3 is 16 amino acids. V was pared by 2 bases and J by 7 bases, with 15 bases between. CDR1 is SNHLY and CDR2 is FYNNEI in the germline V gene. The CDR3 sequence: CASSELGTSGNSPLHF. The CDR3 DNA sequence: TGTGCCAGCAGTGAACTGGGAACGAGCGGGAATTCACCCCTCCACTTT.

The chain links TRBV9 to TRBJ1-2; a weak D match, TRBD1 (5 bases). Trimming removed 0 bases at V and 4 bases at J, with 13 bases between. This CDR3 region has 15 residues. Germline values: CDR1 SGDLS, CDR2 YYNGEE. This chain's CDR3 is CASSVVGSGGYGYTF. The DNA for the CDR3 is TGTGCCAGCAGCGTAGTAGGGTCGGGGGGCTATGGCTACACCTTC.

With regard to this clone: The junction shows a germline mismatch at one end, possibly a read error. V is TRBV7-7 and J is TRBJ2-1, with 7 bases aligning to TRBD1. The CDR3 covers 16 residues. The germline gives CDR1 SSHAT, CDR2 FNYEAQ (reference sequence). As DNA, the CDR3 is TGTGCTAGCAGCCCTCACCCGACAGGGAGCTACAATGAGCAGTTCTTC. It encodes CASSPHPTGSYNEQFF. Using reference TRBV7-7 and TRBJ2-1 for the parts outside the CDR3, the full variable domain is GAGVSQSPRYKVTKRGQDVTLRCDPISSHATLYWYQQALGQGPEFLTYFNYEAQPDKSGLPSDRFSAERPEGSISTLTIQRTEQRDSAMYRCASSPHPTGSYNEQFFGPGTRLTVL.

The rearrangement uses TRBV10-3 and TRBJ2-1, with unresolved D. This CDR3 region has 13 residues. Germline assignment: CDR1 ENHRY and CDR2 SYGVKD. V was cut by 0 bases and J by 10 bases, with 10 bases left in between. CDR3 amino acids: CAISESTPPEQFF. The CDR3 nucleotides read TGTGCCATCAGTGAGTCTACTCCACCGGAGCAGTTCTTC.